The rows below give T cell receptor beta chains drawn from one sample of a study of PD-1 blockade in classical Hodgkin lymphoma. Here immunoSEQ multiplex PCR was the method, and the copy in TCRdb shows in-frame clones only, minus some. Of about 97,000 clones in the sample, over 80% were seen once. The specimen was peripheral blood mononuclear cells (PBMCs), collected at baseline. These TCRs come from a human donor with classical Hodgkin lymphoma. The CDR3 runs from the conserved cysteine through the conserved F or W. The D gene is left open where the match is weak. Rows may omit the clone size; those that give it use once, few, many or a size class.

D gene	clone size	V gene	J gene	CDR3 length	CDR3 DNA	CDR3 protein
-	-	TRBV7-2	TRBJ1-5	16	TGTGCCAGCAGCCAAGCCGGAGGGGACGGGTATCAGCCCCAGCATTTT	CASSQAGGDGYQPQHF
TRBD1	-	TRBV10-3	TRBJ1-1	15	TGTGCCATCAGTGAGACCCAGGGGGCGAACACTGAAGCTTTCTTT	CAISETQGANTEAFF
-	large	TRBV18	TRBJ2-3	15	TGTGCCAGCTCACCACCACTCGGTCACACAGATACGCAGTATTTT	CASSPPLGHTDTQYF
TRBD2	-	TRBV5-1	TRBJ2-7	14	TGCGCCAGCAGCTCGGGGACTAGCGGGACCGAGCAGTACTTC	CASSSGTSGTEQYF
TRBD2	-	TRBV7-2	TRBJ2-3	16	TGTGCCAGCAGCATCAGGACTAGCGGGAGAGGAGATACGCAGTATTTT	CASSIRTSGRGDTQYF
-	-	TRBV15	TRBJ1-5	15	TGTGCCACCAGCAGAGATTTAAGGGGAGGGCGGCCCCAGCATTTT	CATSRDLRGGRPQHF
-	-	TRBV1	TRBJ2-2	22	TGCACCCCGTACCTCAGTCACCCCCAGTTTGCAGGCCCCTCTACGAACACCGGGGAGCTGTTTTTT	CTPYLSHPQFAGPSTNTGELFF
TRBD2	-	TRBV5-4	TRBJ2-7	15	TGTGCCAGCAGCTTAGGCCGAGCGGGAGAGGGCGAGCAGTACTTC	CASSLGRAGEGEQYF
TRBD1	-	TRBV27	TRBJ1-2	15	TGTGCCAGCTCGTACAGGGGGCAGTGGGGCTATGGCTACACCTTC	CASSYRGQWGYGYTF
TRBD1	-	TRBV5-4	TRBJ1-1	14	TGTGCCAGCATTCAGTACCAGGGGGCCACTGAAGCTTTCTTT	CASIQYQGATEAFF
TRBD2	-	TRBV14	TRBJ2-1	17	TGTGCCAGCAGCCAAAGGCGACTAGCGGGACTGTACAATGAGCAGTTCTTC	CASSQRRLAGLYNEQFF
-	-	TRBV6-1	TRBJ1-4	14	TGTGCCAGCAGTGCCTTCCTTACAGGGGAAAAACTGTTTTTT	CASSAFLTGEKLFF
-	-	TRBV5-6	TRBJ1-1	17	TGTGCCAGCAGCTCCTACGTCCTCAACCCTCTTAACACTGAAGCTTTCTTT	CASSSYVLNPLNTEAFF
-	once	TRBV20-1	TRBJ2-3	11	TGCAGCGGGAGTCCCACAGATACGCAGTATTTT	CSGSPTDTQYF
TRBD1	-	TRBV27	TRBJ2-5	18	TGTGCCAGCAGTTCACACACTCCGGGACAGGGGTACCAAGAGACCCAGTACTTC	CASSSHTPGQGYQETQYF
-	once	TRBV20-1	TRBJ2-7	11	TGCAGTGCTAGAGAGCTCCCGGAGCAGTACTTC	CSARELPEQYF
TRBD2	-	TRBV30	TRBJ2-5	15	TGTGCCTGGAGTCCCGACCTCGGGGGGAAAGAGACCCAGTACTTC	CAWSPDLGGKETQYF
-	-	TRBV14	TRBJ2-7	11	TGTGCCAGCAGCCAAGCCTACGAGCAGTACTTC	CASSQAYEQYF
-	-	TRBV19	TRBJ2-5	15	TGTGCCAGTAGTGCGGGACTTGGGGTAATGAAGACCCAGTACTTC	CASSAGLGVMKTQYF
-	-	TRBV10-3	TRBJ2-2	13	TGTGCCATCAGTGTATCGAACACCGGGGAGCTGTTTTTT	CAISVSNTGELFF
TRBD2	-	TRBV7-9	TRBJ2-1	19	TGTGCCAGCAGCTTAAGGGCCCTAGCGGGAGGAAGCTCCTACAATGAGCAGTTCTTC	CASSLRALAGGSSYNEQFF
-	-	TRBV6-1	TRBJ1-1	13	TGTGCCAGCAGTCAGGGTGTCTCCACTGAAGCTTTCTTT	CASSQGVSTEAFF
-	once	TRBV30	TRBJ2-3	11	TGTGCCTGCAAGGGGCCGGATACGCAGTATTTT	CACKGPDTQYF
-	-	TRBV4-1	TRBJ2-5	15	TGCGCCAGCAGCCAAGCTCGTAACCCTCAAGAGACCCAGTACTTC	CASSQARNPQETQYF
-	-	TRBV5-6	TRBJ2-1	14	TGTGCCAGCAGCGGGCTGCCCTCCTACAATGAGCAGTTCTTC	CASSGLPSYNEQFF
TRBD1	-	TRBV14	TRBJ1-1	18	TGTGCCAGCAGCCAAGAGGCCCCCGGGACAGGGCTGAACACTGAAGCTTTCTTT	CASSQEAPGTGLNTEAFF
TRBD2	once	TRBV19	TRBJ2-2	15	TGTGCCAGTAGTAGGGGACTAGCGGGAGAAGGGGAGCTGTTTTTT	CASSRGLAGEGELFF
-	-	TRBV28	TRBJ1-2	15	TGTGCCAGCAGTTTGCCCCATGGGGGGCAGGGTGGCTACACCTTC	CASSLPHGGQGGYTF
TRBD1	-	TRBV4-2	TRBJ2-7	15	TGTGCCAGCAGCCAAGTCGGACAGGGCACCTACGAGCAGTACTTC	CASSQVGQGTYEQYF
TRBD1	once	TRBV10-3	TRBJ1-3	15	TGTGCCATCAGTGAGTCGACAGGGACTGGAAACACCATATATTTT	CAISESTGTGNTIYF
TRBD2	-	TRBV27	TRBJ2-1	16	TGTGCCAGCAGTTTCCTTCGACTAGCGGGAGGGCCTGAGCAGTTCTTC	CASSFLRLAGGPEQFF
-	-	TRBV19	TRBJ1-3	17	TGTGCCAGTACCCGAATGAACGACAGAAGAAGGGGAAACACCATATATTTT	CASTRMNDRRRGNTIYF
-	-	TRBV4-1	TRBJ1-1	17	TGCGCCAGCAGCTGGAGCAGGGCGGTGGGGGGGAACACTGAAGCTTTCTTT	CASSWSRAVGGNTEAFF
-	-	TRBV2	TRBJ2-5	14	TGTGCCAGCAGTGAAGCGTTAGGGGAAGAGACCCAGTACTTC	CASSEALGEETQYF
TRBD1	-	TRBV10-2	TRBJ2-7	15	TGCGCCAGCAGTTTGCCTGGGGACAGGGCTTACGAGCAGTACTTC	CASSLPGDRAYEQYF
-	-	TRBV29-1	TRBJ2-1	14	TGCAGCGTTGAGTTGGACTACCCTTACAATGAGCAGTTCTTC	CSVELDYPYNEQFF
TRBD1	once	TRBV18	TRBJ2-2	15	TGTGCCAGCTCCCCAGGACAGGGGAATTCCGGGGAGCTGTTTTTT	CASSPGQGNSGELFF
-	-	TRBV10-3	TRBJ1-1	16	TGTGCCATCAGCCCAGGGGACGCTAGGATGAACACTGAAGCTTTCTTT	CAISPGDARMNTEAFF
TRBD2	-	TRBV7-2	TRBJ2-5	16	TGTGCCAGCAGCAAGGGGACTAGCGGGAGCAGGGAGACCCAGTACTTC	CASSKGTSGSRETQYF
-	-	TRBV5-4	TRBJ2-7	15	TGTGCCAGCAGCCTCGGTGACTCCTCAATTTACGAGCAGTACTTC	CASSLGDSSIYEQYF
TRBD1	-	TRBV6-5	TRBJ2-1	15	TGTGCCAGCAAGACCAGACAGGGGTCCTACAATGAGCAGTTCTTC	CASKTRQGSYNEQFF
TRBD1	few	TRBV5-1	TRBJ2-1	13	TGCGCCAGCAGCTCGAACAGGGGAGATGAGCAGTTCTTC	CASSSNRGDEQFF
TRBD2	-	TRBV7-2	TRBJ2-1	14	TGTGCCACCTCAACTAGCGCCGCAGACAATGAGCAGTTCTTC	CATSTSAADNEQFF
-	few	TRBV5-6	TRBJ2-3	16	TGTGCCAGCAGCTTGGCGTCCAGGCCGTACACAGATACGCAGTATTTT	CASSLASRPYTDTQYF
-	-	TRBV7-9	TRBJ1-2	14	TGTGCCAGCAGCTTAGATTTTCGACCAAATGGCTACACCTTC	CASSLDFRPNGYTF
-	once	TRBV13	TRBJ2-5	16	TGTGCCAGCAGCTGGGGCCTAAGGGGTTCCGGGGAGACCCAGTACTTC	CASSWGLRGSGETQYF
TRBD2	-	TRBV6-1	TRBJ2-7	17	TGTGCCAGCAGTGAACTCAGGACTAGCGGGAGGGCTAACGAGCAGTACTTC	CASSELRTSGRANEQYF
-	-	TRBV11-3	TRBJ1-2	15	TGTGCCAGCAGCTCCTCAGGGGAGGAGGACTATGGCTACACCTTC	CASSSSGEEDYGYTF
TRBD1	-	TRBV19	TRBJ2-7	13	TGTGCCAGTGGAGGACAGGTTACCTACGAGCAGTACTTC	CASGGQVTYEQYF
-	-	TRBV9	TRBJ2-5	15	TGTGCCAGCAGCGTAGTCCCAGGGTCTCTCGAGACCCAGTACTTC	CASSVVPGSLETQYF
-	-	TRBV25-1	TRBJ2-7	11	TGTGCCAGCGGGGGGTCCTACGAGCAGTACTTC	CASGGSYEQYF
TRBD2	few	TRBV5-1	TRBJ2-1	14	TGCGCCAGCAGCAACACTGGGACTAGCAATGAGCAGTTCTTC	CASSNTGTSNEQFF
-	-	TRBV10-3	TRBJ2-7	15	TGTGCCATCAGTGAGTCGGGGCGAGCCGAGGGCGAGCAGTACTTC	CAISESGRAEGEQYF
TRBD2	-	TRBV7-6	TRBJ2-1	20	TGTGCCAGCAGCGGCGCCCCGGGACTAGCGGGAGAGAGCTCCTACAATGAGCAGTTCTTC	CASSGAPGLAGESSYNEQFF
TRBD2	-	TRBV27	TRBJ2-1	17	TGTGCCAGCAGTACACTAGCGGGAGGGCCCTTGTACAATGAGCAGTTCTTC	CASSTLAGGPLYNEQFF
-	-	TRBV15	TRBJ1-1	16	TGTGCCACCAGCAGAGTCGAGATAGGGGCTTACACTGAAGCTTTCTTT	CATSRVEIGAYTEAFF
-	-	TRBV13	TRBJ2-7	14	TGTGCCAGCAGCTCGACCGCTGGGGGGCGCGAGCAGTACTTC	CASSSTAGGREQYF
-	-	TRBV7-3	TRBJ2-6	17	TGTGCCAGCAGCTTAACGCGGTTGAGCTCTGGGGCCAACGTCCTGACTTTC	CASSLTRLSSGANVLTF
-	-	TRBV28	TRBJ1-5	13	TGTGCCAGCAGTGCCCCCCTCAATCAGCCCCAGCATTTT	CASSAPLNQPQHF
TRBD2	once	TRBV10-3	TRBJ2-1	14	TGTGCCATCAGTTATGGGACTAGCGGTAATGAGCAGTTCTTC	CAISYGTSGNEQFF